This T cell receptor beta chain was found in a study of T cells expressing NK-cell markers. Study context: Investigators obtained TCR beta repertoires from sorted CD3+CD56+NKG2C+, CD3+CD56+NKG2C- and CD3+CD56-NKG2C+ T cells.

The CDR3 consists of 14 residues. CDR1 and CDR2 from the germline V gene are SGHRS and YFSETQ. For each CDR3 protein, TCRdb gives one entry from its re-call of the 5' RACE reads, without DNA. The sample yields 200,000 to 300,000 distinct CDR3 sequences, of which the top ten take up about 0.39%. Sequencing was performed on blood T cells: a sorted CD56 or NKG2C T cell subset, CD4+ or CD8+ T cells, or bulk PBMC T cells (not recorded which). This chain links TRBV5-1 with TRBJ2-2; TCRdb gives TRBD1 as the D gene, but with no DNA this cannot be confirmed. The source is a man between 18 and 35 years old in good health. The CDR3 region is CASSRGMDTGELFF.